Presented here are 11 T cell receptor beta chains from one specimen sequenced in a study of T cells expressing NK-cell markers. For each CDR3 protein, TCRdb gives one entry from its re-call of the 5' RACE reads, without DNA. This table holds 350,000 to 450,000 distinct CDR3 sequences. The sequenced sample was blood T cells: a sorted CD56 or NKG2C T cell subset, CD4+ or CD8+ T cells, or bulk PBMC T cells (not recorded which). The origin of the receptors is a man aged 18-70 years in good health.

The chain is built from TRBV3-1 and TRBJ1-2. The CDR3 is 14 amino acids. Germline CDR1 LGHDT, CDR2 YNNKEL (reference sequence). The CDR3 protein is CASSPAERSYGYTF. Using reference TRBV3-1 and TRBJ1-2 for the parts outside the CDR3, the full variable domain is DTAVSQTPKYLVTQMGNDKSIKCEQNLGHDTMYWYKQDSKKFLKIMFSYNNKELIINETVPNRFSPKSPDKAHLNLHINSLELGDSAVYFCASSPAERSYGYTFGSGTRLTVV.

This chain joins TRBV6-1 and TRBJ2-7; TCRdb returns TRBD1, unconfirmable since there is no DNA. Per the germline V gene, CDR1 is MNHNS and CDR2 is SASEGT. The CDR3 has 13 amino acids. The chain's CDR3 is CASQLQVPGEQYF.

The rearrangement uses TRBV18 and TRBJ1-5; TCRdb gives TRBD1 as the D gene, but with no DNA this cannot be confirmed. The CDR3 extends over 15 amino acids. In germline, CDR1 is KGHSH, CDR2 LQKENI. The CDR3 here is CASSPQGQGVQPQHF.

This chain links TRBV3-1 with TRBJ2-2; the D call of TRBD1 rests on TCRdb alone, since no DNA is present to check it. Germline V gene sequence: CDR1 LGHDT, CDR2 YNNKEL (reference sequence). The CDR3 sequence is 17 residues long. CDR3: CASSQDLSGGDTGELFF.

The V gene is TRBV6-2 or TRBV6-3, the J gene TRBJ1-3. Germline CDR1 and CDR2: MNHEY and SVGEGT. There are 14 residues in the CDR3. CDR3 residues: CASRLTGSGNTIYF.

This chain links TRBV21-1 with TRBJ2-7; TCRdb names TRBD2, which stays unverified in the absence of DNA. TRBV21-1 represents a pseudogene. This CDR3 has 21 amino acids. The CDR3 sequence: CASSKDQVYFLGGGAVYEQYF.

The rearrangement joins TRBV12-3 or TRBV12-4 to TRBJ2-7. This CDR3 has 13 amino acids. The CDR3 region is CASSLVSLNEQYF.

The rearrangement joins TRBV28 to TRBJ1-2. The germline V gene encodes CDR1 MDHEN and CDR2 SYDVKM. The CDR3 is 13 amino acids. Here the CDR3 reads CASSQEGHYGYTF.

The chain links TRBV6-1 to TRBJ1-1. The CDR3 runs 17 residues. Germline CDR1 and CDR2: MNHNS and SASEGT. The CDR3: CASSEALTANMNTEAFF.

V usage is TRBV7-9 and J usage is TRBJ2-7; TCRdb's assignment of TRBD1 cannot be checked, as there is no DNA. This CDR3 is 16 amino acids long. Per the germline V gene, CDR1 is SEHNR and CDR2 is FQNEAQ (reference sequence). CDR3 sequence: CASSRDTGTGGREQYF.

The rearrangement uses TRBV2 and TRBJ2-5; the TCRdb D gene call, TRBD1, has no DNA to confirm it. CDR1 and CDR2 (germline): SNHLY, FYNNEI. The CDR3 runs to 16 residues. The chain's CDR3 is CASSEAPGSGGETQYF.